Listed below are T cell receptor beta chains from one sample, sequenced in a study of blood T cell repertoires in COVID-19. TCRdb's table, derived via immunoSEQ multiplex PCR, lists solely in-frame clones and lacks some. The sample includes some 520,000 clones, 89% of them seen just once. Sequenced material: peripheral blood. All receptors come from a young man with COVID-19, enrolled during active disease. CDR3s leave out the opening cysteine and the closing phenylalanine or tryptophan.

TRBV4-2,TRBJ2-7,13,ASSQQRESTYEQY
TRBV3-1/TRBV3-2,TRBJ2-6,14,ASSQSGTFGANVLT
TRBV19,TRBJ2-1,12,ASSLASSYNEQF
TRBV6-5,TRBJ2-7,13,ASSRLAGGPVEQY
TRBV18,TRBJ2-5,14,ASSPLAGGPPETQY
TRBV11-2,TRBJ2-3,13,ASSGRELGTDTQY
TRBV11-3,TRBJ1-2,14,ASSLYPTGDRDGYT
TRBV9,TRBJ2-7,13,ASSLMPGQGNEQY
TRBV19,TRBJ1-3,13,ASSMTGGFLNTIY
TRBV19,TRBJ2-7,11,ASSINQGTEQY
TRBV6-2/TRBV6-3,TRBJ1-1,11,ASSYRGFTEAF
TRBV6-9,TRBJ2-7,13,ASSQVVAGGLVEY
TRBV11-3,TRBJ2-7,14,ASSSPGSASPYEQY
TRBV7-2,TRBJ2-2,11,ASTDWNTGELF
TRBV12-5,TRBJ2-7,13,ASALRQGPSYEQY
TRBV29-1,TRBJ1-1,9,SGGGSTEAF
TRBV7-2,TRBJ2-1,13,ASSLGAGGPGEQF
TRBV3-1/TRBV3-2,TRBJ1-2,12,ASSQGGQQDGYT
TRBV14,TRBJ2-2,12,ASSQERGTGELF
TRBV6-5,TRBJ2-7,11,ASSKDRFHEQY
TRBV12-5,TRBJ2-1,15,ASGSPRTGGSYNEQF
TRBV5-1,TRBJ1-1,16,ASSPRTRQGAQITEAF
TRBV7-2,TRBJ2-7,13,ASSLIGQGAQEQY
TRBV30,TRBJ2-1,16,AWSVNFIAGSFPNEQF
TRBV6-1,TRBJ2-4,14,ASSEVDSTAKNIQY
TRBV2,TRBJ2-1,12,ATLLAGGPREQF
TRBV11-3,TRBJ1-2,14,ASSPRTAAPGDGYT
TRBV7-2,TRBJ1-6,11,ASSYQTASPLH
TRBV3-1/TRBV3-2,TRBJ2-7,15,ASSPRLAGTPRYEQY
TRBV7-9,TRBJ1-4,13,ASRSAEGYNEKLF
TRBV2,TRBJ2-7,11,ASILAGPHEQY
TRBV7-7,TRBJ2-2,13,ASSFGTSNTGELF
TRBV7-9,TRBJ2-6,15,ASSKRTDLSGANVLT
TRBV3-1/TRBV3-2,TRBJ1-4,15,ASSQGDRGLSNEKLF
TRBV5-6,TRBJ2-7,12,ASSLGQRAYEQY
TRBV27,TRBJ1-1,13,ASSLLGVENTEAF
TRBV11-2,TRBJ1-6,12,ASIPGTGNSPLH
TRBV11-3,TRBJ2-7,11,ASQGLAGAEQY
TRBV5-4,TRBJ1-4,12,ASSSGQVVEKLF
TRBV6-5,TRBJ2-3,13,ASLVLAGGTDTQY
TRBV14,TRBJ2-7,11,ASSRSSVYEQY
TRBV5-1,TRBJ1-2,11,ASRPDRNYGYT
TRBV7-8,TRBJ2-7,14,ASSLEPRGWAYEQY
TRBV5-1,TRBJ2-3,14,ASSLGLAGGPGTQY
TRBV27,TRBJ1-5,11,ASSYDREQPQH